Included here is one T cell receptor beta chain sequence, with context. Its antigen is not known. CDR3 length: 15 amino acids. Trimming stripped 2 bases from V and 11 bases from J, with 20 bases between. Germline lookup yields CDR1 SGHAT and CDR2 FQDESV (reference sequence). There was relapse after autologous stem cell transplantation in every patient, and there was variation in brentuximab vedotin exposure. Classification of best responses gave complete response, partial response or progressive disease. The source of the sample is a study of PD-1 blockade in classical Hodgkin lymphoma. The wider study: It was nivolumab at 3 mg/kg, given intravenously every 2 weeks, that patients received.

This table comes from immunoSEQ multiplex PCR, and its TCRdb copy is limited to in-frame clones, with some not included. Altogether around 41,000 clones are present, approximately 79% being singletons, with the ten largest covering 2.5% to 3.5%. General observations from the study: Reports indicated that newly diagnosed patients had lower baseline TCR diversity than healthy donors did.

The sequences come from peripheral blood mononuclear cells (PBMCs), collected before the second cycle of nivolumab. This receptor was taken from a human donor with classical Hodgkin lymphoma. This rearrangement joins TRBV11-1 to TRBJ2-3; the D gene is possibly TRBD2 (6 bases). CDR3 loop: CASSLRRDGTLGQYF. In DNA form, the CDR3 reads TGTGCCAGCAGCTTAAGGAGGGATGGAACACTTGGGCAGTATTTT.